This TCR beta chain derives from a study of T cell repertoires in cytomegalovirus infection (dated by TCRdb to the late 2010s). About the full investigation: Peptide stimulations targeted recently identified HLA-C-restricted CMV epitopes, whose presentation resists viral immunomodulation, together with well-studied HLA-B-restricted epitopes. Donor HLA type was relevant to the analysis, because carriage of CMV infection together with the matching HLA type was indicated by public TCR beta signatures.

The germline V gene provides CDR1 SNHLY and CDR2 FYNNEI. V is pared back by 5 bases and J by 1 base, with 11 bases lying between the germline termini. The CDR3 goes from the cysteine to the phenylalanine over 14 residues. The retained sequence is limited to the CDR3, 42 bases, with the frame set at the first base. Findings and caveats that apply to the study as a whole: In both this cohort and an independent roughly 350-donor cohort, the cumulative frequency of public TCR beta family members distinguished carriers of CMV infection plus the relevant HLA type. The ex vivo response was dominated by HLA-C-restricted CMV-specific TCR beta clonotypes, which also provided the single most frequent clonotype in two of eight donors.

Instrument on record: Illumina HiSeq 1500. In-frame beta chains were kept once TCRdb had trimmed the public reads at Q25 with fastp and called clones with MiXCR. A single entry per CDR3 protein holds the most common genes and DNA from its merged rows. The sample table lists a few hundred thousand distinct CDR3 sequences, 40% to 50% of them with a count of one. The ten largest clonotypes hold 35% to 50% of the sample. In the paper's terms, the treatment or condition label means: in vitro stimulation with specific CMV peptide epitopes to enrich CMV-specific T cells. Of note for this clonotype: Its specific antigen is unknown. No base quality values were provided; no much bigger clone lies one nucleotide off.

This chain joins TRBV2 to TRBJ1-1, with a tentative D gene TRBD1 over 5 matching bases. This sequence originates from a human donor in good health (CMV status not recorded). Some clones in this sample may be carry-over from other donors' samples. The material was cultured PBMCs, obtained from culture after CMV antigen stimulation. The DNA is as follows: TGTGCCAGCAGTTGGGGAGACAGGAACACTGAAGCTTTCTTT. Translated, it reads CASSWGDRNTEAFF.